These 18 T cell receptor beta chains were all obtained from the same sample, sequenced in a study of blood T cells in healthy people across ages. PCR was performed a second time for roughly 7 to 11 cycles using a sample-barcoded 5' primer and a J-beta primer mix. TCRdb reprocessed the 5' RACE reads with MiXCR, giving one entry per CDR3 protein. The repertoire holds about 620,000 distinct CDR3 sequences, with around 50% as singletons. Sample: blood. These TCRs come from a woman older than 75 in good health.

This clonotype has at least ten counts. The genes are TRBV6-6 and TRBJ1-1; possible D gene TRBD1, 6 bases. Germline values: CDR1 MNHNY, CDR2 SVGAGI (reference sequence). CDR3 length: 13 amino acids. With 4 bases removed from V and 3 bases from J, the gap between germline ends came to 9 bases. In DNA, the CDR3 is TGTGCCAGCAGTTCCGGACAGCACACTGAAGCTTTCTTT. Its translation is CASSSGQHTEAFF.

Comment on this clonotype: A much larger clone differs by one base, so this may be a read error. The chain couples TRBV12-3 or TRBV12-4 to TRBJ2-7, with D possibly matching TRBD1 (5 bases). The CDR3 loop spans 14 amino acids. V was shortened by 5 bases and J by 5 bases, with 16 bases between the two germline ends. The CDR3 DNA follows: TGTGCCAGCAGTCGATGGGGCGGTGGGGACGAGCAGTACTTC. Encoded protein: CASSRWGGGDEQYF.

The sample holds many counts of this clonotype. This chain connects TRBV6-2 or TRBV6-3 to TRBJ2-5; TRBD2 aligns across 7 bases. The CDR3 totals 12 residues. The germline gives CDR1 MNHEY, CDR2 SVGEGT. V was clipped by 6 bases and J by 5 bases; unmatched bases: 3. This chain's CDR3 is CASRISGETQYF. The CDR3 DNA reads TGTGCCAGCAGGATTAGCGGGGAGACCCAGTACTTC.

This clonotype occurred a few times. The chain uses TRBV29-1 and TRBJ2-2; D remains ambiguous. CDR1 is SQVTM and CDR2 is ANQGSEA in the germline V gene. Deletions cut 0 bases from V and 1 base from J, with 12 bases between. This CDR3 has 16 amino acids. The CDR3 is CSVEDPRQLNTGELFF. The DNA of the CDR3 is TGCAGCGTTGAAGATCCAAGGCAGCTGAACACCGGGGAGCTGTTTTTT.

Points on this clonotype: Compared with germline, one end of the junction differs, possibly owing to a read error. The chain recombines TRBV5-1 with TRBJ2-1; a weak D match, TRBD2 (5 bases). CDR1 and CDR2 (germline): SGHRS, YFSETQ. This CDR3 comprises 15 residues. CDR3 loop: CASSSGLPTYSEQFF. CDR3 DNA sequence: TGCGCCAGCAGCTCTGGACTTCCGACCTACAGTGAGCAGTTCTTC.

V usage is TRBV20-1 and J usage is TRBJ2-7; D remains ambiguous. The J call is in doubt because the DNA end fits TRBJ2-5 better. The CDR3 runs 13 residues. Looked up from germline, CDR1 is DFQATT and CDR2 is SNEGSKA (reference sequence). CDR3 DNA: TGCAGTGCACCTGAGACGGGTGTGGAGACCCAGTACTTC. Protein sequence: CSAPETGVETQYF.

This clonotype occurred a few times. An end of the junction differs from the germline gene, which may be a read error. The chain joins TRBV25-1 to TRBJ2-5; D could derive from TRBD1 or TRBD2 (5 bases each). This CDR3 region has 14 residues. Germline V gives CDR1 MGHDK, CDR2 SYGVNS. The CDR3 DNA is TGTGCCAACAGTGAACAAGAGGGGAAAGAGACCCAGTACTTC. It encodes CANSEQEGKETQYF. Together with reference TRBV25-1 and TRBJ2-5, the CDR3 gives the full variable domain: EADIYQTPRYLVIGTGKKITLECSQTMGHDKMYWYQQDPGMELHLIHYSYGVNSTEKGDLSSESTVSRIRTEHFPLTLESARPSHTSQYLCANSEQEGKETQYFGPGTRLLVL.

The table lists this clonotype with a few counts. V is TRBV28 and J is TRBJ2-7; 16 nucleotides align to TRBD2. Germline V gene sequence: CDR1 MDHEN, CDR2 SYDVKM. The length of the CDR3 is 17 residues. V trimming: 7 bases; J trimming: 4 bases; junction bases outside the gene matches: 10. This chain's CDR3 is CASTSPGLAGGGYEQYF. CDR3 DNA sequence: TGTGCCAGCACCTCTCCGGGACTAGCGGGAGGGGGGTACGAGCAGTACTTC. Full variable domain (outside the CDR3, taken from reference TRBV28 and TRBJ2-7): DVKVTQSSRYLVKRTGEKVFLECVQDMDHENMFWYRQDPGLGLRLIYFSYDVKMKEKGDIPEGYSVSREKKERFSLILESASTNQTSMYLCASTSPGLAGGGYEQYFGPGTRLTVT.

V usage is TRBV29-1 and J usage is TRBJ2-7; either TRBD1 or TRBD2 may fit D (7 bases each). The CDR3 has 14 residues. Looked up from germline, CDR1 is SQVTM and CDR2 is ANQGSEA. V gave up 5 bases and J gave up 4 bases, with 18 bases separating them. The CDR3 DNA reads as TGCAGCGTTAGAGCGGGACAGACGATTTACGAGCAGTACTTC. It is translated as CSVRAGQTIYEQYF.

The J gene is TRBJ1-5, the V gene TRBV28; TRBD1 matches at 8 bases. J gave up 7 bases and V 5 bases, and 10 bases lay outside the gene matches. Germline-derived CDR1 and CDR2 are MDHEN and SYDVKM. The CDR3 runs 15 residues. The CDR3 loop reads CASSEFDRGFQPQHF. CDR3 DNA sequence: TGTGCCAGCAGTGAATTCGACAGGGGATTCCAGCCCCAGCATTTT.

This clonotype has only a few counts. The chain has TRBV18 and TRBJ2-1; D unclear. CDR3 length: 15 residues. The ends were cut back, 1 base at V and 6 bases at J, with 13 bases in the middle. CDR1 KGHSH and CDR2 LQKENI come from the germline V gene. The CDR3 region has the DNA TGTGCCAGCTCACCACGGCTGAGCTGGGGCAATGAGCAGTTCTTC. It is translated as CASSPRLSWGNEQFF.

This clonotype was found many times. The chain couples TRBV20-1 to TRBJ2-1; unclear D gene. The CDR3 covers 12 residues. V lost 7 bases and J lost 0, with 7 bases in between. CDR1 DFQATT and CDR2 SNEGSKA come from the germline V gene (reference sequence). Here the CDR3 reads CSGKVSYNEQFF. The CDR3 nucleotides are TGCAGTGGGAAGGTCTCCTACAATGAGCAGTTCTTC.

The chain links TRBV15 to TRBJ2-1; either TRBD1 or TRBD2 may fit D (5 bases each). In germline, CDR1 is LNHNV, CDR2 YYDKDF (reference sequence). V lost 1 base, J lost 8 bases, and 18 bases lay in between. CDR3 length: 16 amino acids. The CDR3 region is CATSRVRDPNGDEQFF. CDR3 DNA: TGTGCCACCAGCAGAGTGAGGGACCCCAATGGGGATGAGCAGTTCTTC.

CDR3 in amino acids: CATSDYLRTRTGANVLTF. DNA for the CDR3: TGTGCCACCAGTGATTACCTTAGAACCAGGACTGGGGCCAACGTCCTGACTTTC. The V call is TRBV24-1, the J call TRBJ2-6; no definite D call. Germline CDR1 is KGHDR and CDR2 is SFDVKD. CDR3 length: 18 amino acids. The V and J ends lost 2 bases and 2 bases respectively, with 15 bases between them.

This clonotype was observed a handful of times. The chain couples TRBV7-8 to TRBJ2-1; D is undetermined. Germline V gene sequence: CDR1 SGHVS, CDR2 FQNEAQ. The V and J ends lost 3 bases and 6 bases respectively, with 21 bases between them. The CDR3 runs to 17 residues. As DNA, the CDR3 is TGTGCCAGCAGCTTGAAACCGGGCCCCCCTGAAGGCAATGAGCAGTTCTTC. It codes for CASSLKPGPPEGNEQFF.

This chain uses TRBV2 with TRBJ2-3, with D possibly being TRBD1 (6 bases). V was shortened by 3 bases and J by 0 bases, with 13 bases between the two germline ends. The CDR3 loop spans 16 amino acids. Looked up from germline, CDR1 is SNHLY and CDR2 is FYNNEI. Here the CDR3 reads CASSDLDRESTDTQYF. DNA for the CDR3: TGTGCCAGCAGTGACCTGGACAGAGAAAGCACAGATACGCAGTATTTT.

The chain has TRBV27 and TRBJ2-3; the D is unclear. Trimming shortened V by 5 bases and J by 0 bases, and 15 bases separated the two germline ends. Germline CDR1 is MNHEY and CDR2 is SMNVEV (reference sequence). There are 16 residues in the CDR3. Here the CDR3 DNA reads TGTGCCAGCAGTCTCGAGATGGCACCTAGCACAGATACGCAGTATTTT. This sequence encodes CASSLEMAPSTDTQYF.

The table lists this clonotype with a few counts. The rearrangement joins TRBV9 to TRBJ1-2, with D perhaps matching TRBD1 (6 bases). Germline CDR1 reads SGDLS; CDR2 reads YYNGEE. The V end was cut by 3 bases, the J end by 8 bases, with 29 bases between. There are 18 residues in the CDR3. The CDR3 coding sequence is TGTGCCAGCAGCGCCGCCGCCATCTCGTCAACAGGGATTTGGGGCTACACCTTC. Translated: CASSAAAISSTGIWGYTF.